These 27 T cell receptor beta chains originate from one sample sequenced in a study of PD-L1 blockade in urothelial cancer. Time point of the sample: pretreatment peripheral blood. The table came from immunoSEQ multiplex PCR; TCRdb's copy has only in-frame clones and leaves some out. The sample shows about 39,000 clones, 80% to 95% of them seen only once. The sequencing here drew on PBMCs, taken around atezolizumab (anti-PD-L1) treatment. These receptors were obtained from a woman aged 55-70 years with urothelial cancer.

The chain combines TRBV6-5 with TRBJ2-5; 7 bases agree with TRBD2. Germline V gene data show CDR1 as MNHEY and CDR2 as SVGAGI. This CDR3 has 13 residues. V lost 6 bases and J lost 4; bases outside the gene matches: 5. CDR3 in amino acids: CASRREGAETQYF. CDR3 DNA sequence: TGTGCCAGCAGAAGGGAGGGCGCAGAGACCCAGTACTTC.

The V gene is TRBV4-1, the J gene TRBJ2-1, with 10 bases that match TRBD2. CDR1 is MGHRA and CDR2 is YSYEKL in the germline V gene. The junction had 7 bases not matched to a gene; V was cut back by 2 bases and J by 12 bases. CDR3 length equals 14 residues. The CDR3 DNA reads TGCGCCAGCAGCCAATGGACTAGCGGACATGGGCAGTTCTTC. It encodes CASSQWTSGHGQFF.

This rearrangement joins TRBV19 to TRBJ1-2; 7 bases match TRBD1. The V and J ends lost 4 bases and 5 bases, in that order; junction bases with no gene match: 13. The germline CDR1 and CDR2 sequences are LNHDA and SQIVND (reference sequence). The CDR3 consists of 16 residues. CDR3 loop: CASSTTSRQGVYGYTF. The DNA of the CDR3 is TGTGCCAGTAGTACCACTAGTCGACAGGGAGTATATGGCTACACCTTC.

The gene calls are TRBV2 and TRBJ1-5, with a weak D call TRBD1 (5 bases). Trimming left V 4 bases short and J 5 bases short, with 12 bases between. CDR3 size: 14 residues. Germline V gene lookup returns CDR1 SNHLY and CDR2 FYNNEI. The CDR3 sequence: CASSGGGRDQPQHF. CDR3 coding DNA: TGTGCCAGCAGTGGGGGGGGACGGGATCAGCCCCAGCATTTT.

This rearrangement joins TRBV4-3 to TRBJ2-7; D might be TRBD1 (6 bases). Trimming took 4 bases from V and 2 from J, leaving 15 bases between them. The CDR3 loop spans 15 amino acids. Germline lookup yields CDR1 LGHNA and CDR2 YSLEER. DNA of the CDR3: TGCGCCAGCAGCCCCCAGACAGGTACAGCCTACGAGCAGTACTTC. It codes for CASSPQTGTAYEQYF.

The CDR3: CSAEGDYEQYF. CDR3 nucleotide sequence: TGCAGTGCTGAGGGGGACTACGAGCAGTACTTC. The genes are TRBV20-1 and TRBJ2-7, with D perhaps matching TRBD1 (6 bases). Germline CDR1 reads DFQATT; CDR2 reads SNEGSKA (reference sequence). V shed 5 bases and J shed 3 bases, with 8 bases lying between them. This CDR3 spans 11 amino acids.

The V gene is TRBV28, the J gene TRBJ2-1, with TRBD2 identical over 11 bases. J gave up 1 base and V 3 bases, and 5 bases lay outside the gene matches. This CDR3 is 17 amino acids long. Germline V lookup: CDR1 MDHEN, CDR2 SYDVKM. CDR3 DNA: TGTGCCAGCAGTTTCATAGCGGGAGGGCAGTCCTACAATGAGCAGTTCTTC. It is translated as CASSFIAGGQSYNEQFF.

The chain employs TRBV4-1 and TRBJ1-1; no definite D call. The CDR3 is 14 amino acids. V lost 1 base and J 8 bases, leaving 14 bases between the germline ends. The germline V gene encodes CDR1 MGHRA and CDR2 YSYEKL. CDR3 DNA sequence: TGCGCCAGCAGCCAAGGTGAAAGGAGAAGGGAAGCTTTCTTT. Encoded protein: CASSQGERRREAFF.

The V call is TRBV5-4, the J call TRBJ2-2; 11 bases agree with TRBD2. The CDR3 totals 18 residues. Germline lookup yields CDR1 SGHNT and CDR2 YYREEE (reference sequence). V shed 2 bases, J shed 0 bases, and the junction held 6 bases outside the gene matches. As DNA, the CDR3 is TGTGCCAGCAGCTTAGGGCTAGCGGGAGGAGCGAACACCGGGGAGCTGTTTTTT. Protein product: CASSLGLAGGANTGELFF.

The CDR3 nucleotides read TGTGCCAGCAGTTACTGGGGACTTAGCACCGGGGAGCTGTTTTTT. Translated: CASSYWGLSTGELFF. V is TRBV6-5 and J is TRBJ2-2, with D tentatively TRBD2 (6 bases). CDR1 MNHEY and CDR2 SVGAGI come from the germline V gene. Trimming stripped 1 base from V and 4 bases from J, with 10 bases between. The CDR3 loop spans 15 amino acids.

The rearrangement joins TRBV7-2 to TRBJ2-7; 9 bases agree with TRBD2. This CDR3 spans 14 amino acids. The trim removed 3 bases at V and 7 bases at J, leaving 7 bases unmatched. Germline CDR1 and CDR2: SGHTA and FQGNSA. The CDR3 loop is CASSFTSGHREQYF. The CDR3 DNA sequence: TGTGCCAGCAGCTTTACTAGCGGGCATAGGGAGCAGTACTTC.

The gene calls are TRBV2 and TRBJ2-2, with D perhaps TRBD1 (6 bases). V shed 4 bases and J shed 2 bases, with 17 bases lying between them. This CDR3 contains 17 residues. The germline V gene has CDR1 SNHLY and CDR2 FYNNEI. CDR3 amino acids: CASSGHGGQLNTGELFF. The CDR3 DNA is TGTGCCAGCAGTGGACATGGCGGACAGTTAAACACCGGGGAGCTGTTTTTT.

The rearrangement uses TRBV5-1 and TRBJ2-5, with 11 bases that match TRBD2. The CDR3 covers 16 residues. The junction had 4 bases not matched to a gene; V was cut back by 2 bases and J by 1 base. Looked up from germline, CDR1 is SGHRS and CDR2 is YFSETQ. The CDR3 loop is CASSFGLAGSQETQYF. The DNA for the CDR3 is TGCGCCAGCAGCTTCGGACTAGCGGGTTCCCAAGAGACCCAGTACTTC.

This chain uses TRBV6-1 with TRBJ2-7; 9 bases fit TRBD2. The CDR3 runs 14 residues. The trim removed 0 bases at V and 6 bases at J, leaving 3 bases unmatched. Germline V gives CDR1 MNHNS, CDR2 SASEGT. In DNA form, the CDR3 reads TGTGCCAGCAGTGAAGCTAGCGGGAGTTCCGAGCAGTACTTC. Translating gives CASSEASGSSEQYF.

V gene TRBV7-9 combines with J gene TRBJ2-3; 9 nucleotides align to TRBD1. Trimming cost V 5 bases and J 6 bases; bases outside gene matches: 12. Germline assignment: CDR1 SEHNR and CDR2 FQNEAQ (reference sequence). The CDR3 contains 16 residues. Here the CDR3 reads CASSKQTGGVLDTQYF. The DNA of the CDR3 is TGTGCCAGCAGCAAGCAGACAGGGGGTGTTCTGGATACGCAGTATTTT. Based on the CDR3 plus reference TRBV7-9 and TRBJ2-3, the full variable domain is DTGVSQNPRHKITKRGQNVTFRCDPISEHNRLYWYRQTLGQGPEFLTYFQNEAQLEKSRLLSDRFSAERPKGSFSTLEIQRTEQGDSAMYLCASSKQTGGVLDTQYFGPGTRLTVL.

This clone is a singleton in its sample. The CDR3 loop is CASSEAWDTLYGYTF. The DNA for the CDR3 is TGTGCCAGCAGTGAAGCTTGGGACACCCTTTATGGCTACACCTTC. The V and J genes are TRBV6-1 and TRBJ1-2, with D tentatively TRBD1 (6 bases). V lost 0 bases and J 5 bases, leaving 13 bases between the germline ends. CDR3 size: 15 residues. Germline V lookup: CDR1 MNHNS, CDR2 SASEGT.

The gene calls are TRBV5-5 and TRBJ1-2; D is unresolved. Between the trimmed V and J ends, which lost 4 bases and 4 bases, there was a span of 17 bases. The CDR3 is 15 amino acids. CDR1 is SGHKS, CDR2 YYEKEE, per germline (reference sequence). CDR3 nucleotides: TGTGCCAGCAGCACCGTCGGGGAGGGAGTCTATGGCTACACCTTC. Translated: CASSTVGEGVYGYTF. Full variable domain (missing parts from reference TRBV5-5 and TRBJ1-2): DAGVTQSPTHLIKTRGQQVTLRCSPISGHKSVSWYQQVLGQGPQFIFQYYEKEERGRGNFPDRFSARQFPNYSSELNVNALLLGDSALYLCASSTVGEGVYGYTFGSGTRLTVV.

This clone was recorded only once. The rearrangement uses TRBV27 and TRBJ1-2; the match to TRBD1 covers 9 bases. This CDR3 spans 14 amino acids. Germline V gene data show CDR1 as MNHEY and CDR2 as SMNVEV (reference sequence). V lost 4 bases to trimming and J lost 7 bases; unmatched junction nucleotides: 7. The CDR3 spells CASSSGQGEFGYTF. CDR3 nucleotides: TGTGCCAGCAGTTCGGGACAGGGAGAGTTTGGCTACACCTTC.

This chain links TRBV14 with TRBJ2-1, with D possibly matching TRBD2 (5 bases). From germline, CDR1 is SGHDN and CDR2 FVKESK. The CDR3 runs to 13 residues. V was pared by 3 bases and J by 9 bases, with 12 bases between. The CDR3 DNA sequence: TGTGCCAGCAGCCAGTCCTTTGGGAGTGAGCAGTTCTTC. It is translated as CASSQSFGSEQFF.

This chain connects TRBV5-6 to TRBJ2-1; D is unclear. Per germline, CDR1 SGHDT and CDR2 YYEEEE. Between the trimmed V and J ends, which lost 0 bases and 5 bases, there was a span of 12 bases. The CDR3 has 15 residues. In nucleotides, the CDR3 is TGTGCCAGCAGCTTGGAAAGTAGTTTCAACAATGAGCAGTTCTTC. Translation gives CASSLESSFNNEQFF.

The chain uses TRBV4-1 and TRBJ2-1; 11 bases are shared with TRBD2. The germline V gene encodes CDR1 MGHRA and CDR2 YSYEKL. V lost 4 bases, J lost 9 bases, and 11 bases stayed unmatched. There are 16 residues in the CDR3. This CDR3 is CASSRLLAGAGVEQFF. For the CDR3, the DNA is TGCGCCAGCAGCCGCTTACTAGCGGGAGCGGGCGTTGAGCAGTTCTTC.

The CDR3 DNA reads TGTGCCACCAGCAGAGATCAAATCGCCAGGGTCTCCAATGAGCAGTTCTTC. It is translated as CATSRDQIARVSNEQFF. The rearrangement uses TRBV15 and TRBJ2-1; tentative D call: TRBD1 (5 bases). The germline V and J ends were trimmed by 0 bases and 6 bases, with 18 bases remaining between them. The CDR3 is 17 residues long. Per germline, CDR1 LNHNV and CDR2 YYDKDF (reference sequence).

The genes are TRBV19 and TRBJ2-7; TRBD1 might be the D (6 bases). Looked up from germline, CDR1 is LNHDA and CDR2 is SQIVND (reference sequence). CDR3 length: 14 residues. Trimming cost V 3 bases and J 0 bases, with 9 bases left between them. CDR3 protein: CASSIQDSSYEQYF. In DNA, the CDR3 is TGTGCCAGTAGTATTCAGGACAGCTCCTACGAGCAGTACTTC.

J is TRBJ2-7 and V is TRBV5-6, with TRBD1 matching 7 bases. Germline assignment: CDR1 SGHDT and CDR2 YYEEEE. The CDR3 loop spans 14 amino acids. Losses at the gene ends were 3 bases for V and 5 bases for J; bases not matched to a gene: 8. In DNA, the CDR3 is TGTGCCAGCAGCTCTGAGGGGGCGAGGAACGAGCAGTACTTC. The encoded protein is CASSSEGARNEQYF.

This chain uses TRBV5-6 with TRBJ2-2; 14 bases match TRBD2. The CDR3 is 16 residues long. Germline-derived CDR1 and CDR2 are SGHDT and YYEEEE. With 4 bases clipped from V and 4 bases from J, the junction kept 3 bases outside the gene matches. DNA of the CDR3: TGTGCCAGCAGCCTGGGACTAGCGGGAGCCACCGGGGAGCTGTTTTTT. Its protein product is CASSLGLAGATGELFF.

Only a few counts were recorded for this clone. This chain uses TRBV10-2 with TRBJ2-1; 9 positions agree with TRBD2. Germline-derived CDR1 and CDR2 are WSHSY and SAAADI. Trimming at V came to 10 bases and at J to 5 bases, leaving 15 bases not matched to a gene. This CDR3 has 16 amino acids. The chain's CDR3 is CATRGSGRNQNNEQFF. CDR3 nucleotides: TGCGCCACCCGGGGAAGCGGGAGGAATCAGAACAATGAGCAGTTCTTC.

The CDR3 DNA reads as TGTGCCAGCAGTTACCGACTAGCTGGCACAGATACGCAGTATTTT. Translation: CASSYRLAGTDTQYF. The chain couples TRBV2 to TRBJ2-3; 7 nucleotides line up with TRBD2. The V gene end was trimmed by 5 bases and the J gene end by 1 base; junction bases not matched to a gene: 6. This CDR3 spans 15 amino acids. CDR1 and CDR2 from the germline V gene are SNHLY and FYNNEI. The full variable domain, completed using reference TRBV2 and TRBJ2-3, is EPEVTQTPSHQVTQMGQEVILRCVPISNHLYFYWYRQILGQKVEFLVSFYNNEISEKSEIFDDQFSVERPDGSNFTLKIRSTKLEDSAMYFCASSYRLAGTDTQYFGPGTRLTVL.